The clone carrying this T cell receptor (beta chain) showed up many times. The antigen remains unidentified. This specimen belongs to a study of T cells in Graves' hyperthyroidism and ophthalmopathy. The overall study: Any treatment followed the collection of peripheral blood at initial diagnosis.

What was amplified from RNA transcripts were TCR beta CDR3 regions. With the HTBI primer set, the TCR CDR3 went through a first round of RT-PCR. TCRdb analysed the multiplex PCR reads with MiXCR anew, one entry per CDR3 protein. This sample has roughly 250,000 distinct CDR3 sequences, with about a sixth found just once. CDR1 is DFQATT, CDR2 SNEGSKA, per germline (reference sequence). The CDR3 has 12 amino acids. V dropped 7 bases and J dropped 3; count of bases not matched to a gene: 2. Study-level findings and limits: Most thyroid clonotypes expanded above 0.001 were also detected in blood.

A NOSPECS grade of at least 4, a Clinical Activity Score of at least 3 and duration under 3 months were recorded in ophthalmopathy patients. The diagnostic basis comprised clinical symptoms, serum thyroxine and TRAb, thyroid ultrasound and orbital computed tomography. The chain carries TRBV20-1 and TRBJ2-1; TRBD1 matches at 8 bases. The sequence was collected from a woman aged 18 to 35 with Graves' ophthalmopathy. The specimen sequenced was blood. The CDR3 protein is CSGQGFYNEQFF. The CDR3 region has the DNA TGCAGTGGACAGGGGTTCTACAATGAGCAGTTCTTC.